This TCR beta chain comes out of a study of cytomegalovirus exposure and HLA in healthy donors. Across the study: Around 81% of around 400 genotyped donors fell in the Caucasian-associated ancestry cluster. Study-wide results and caveats: It has been reported that TCR beta sequences accurately predicted the HLA-A and HLA-B alleles of most subjects. Investigators reported under 200 TCR beta chains as tied to cytomegalovirus.

Concerning this clone: As yet, its antigen is unknown.

The donors comprised healthy bone marrow donors. Trimming stripped 6 bases from V and 6 bases from J, with 17 bases between. The CDR3 spans 14 residues. Looked up from germline, CDR1 is MNHEY and CDR2 is SMNVEV (reference sequence). PCR used 60 Vbeta primers and 13 Jbeta primers. Sequenced by immunoSEQ multiplex PCR; TCRdb stores in-frame clones only, minus some. The repertoire has about 170,000 clones, over 75% of them found once; the top ten carry around 1.9%. The receptor was isolated from a woman aged 18-29 years in good health and CMV-seronegative. The sample taken for sequencing was PBMCs. V usage is TRBV27 and J usage is TRBJ1-1; no definite D call. CDR3 sequence: CASRRLAGLAEAFF. The CDR3 coding sequence is TGTGCCAGCAGACGACTAGCGGGTCTGGCTGAAGCTTTCTTT.